The clone carrying this T cell receptor beta chain appeared a few times. A read error may produce the germline difference seen at one junction end. This entry comes from a study of blood T cells in healthy people across ages. This CDR3 region has 18 residues. CDR1 MGHRA and CDR2 YSYEKL come from the germline V gene. With a J-beta primer mix and a sample-barcoded 5' primer, a second PCR ran about 7 to 12 cycles. The study obtained at least 2.5 million CDR3-containing paired-end reads from every sample. TCRdb processed the 5' RACE reads anew with MiXCR; each CDR3 protein has one entry. Of approximately 960,000 distinct CDR3 sequences listed, just under 30% are singletons. These data were also filed under a second study, of T cells of mothers and their children.

The sequenced sample was blood. The source of this sequence is a middle-aged woman in good health. This rearrangement joins TRBV4-1 to TRBJ1-1; no reliable D call. This chain's CDR3 is CASSQTGSLYGMNAEAFF. In DNA, the CDR3 is TGCGCCAGCAGCCAAACGGGGTCGCTCTACGGTATGAACGCTGAAGCTTTCTTT.